This TCR beta chain was found in a study of blood T cell repertoires in COVID-19 (dated by TCRdb to the early 2020s). For context, the study as a whole: Samples from collaborators originated in the United States, Italy and Spain and spanned both the acute and convalescent phases of COVID-19. The material from the prospective study consisted of cDNA or gDNA derived from T cells, B-cell-depleted T cells, or PBMCs. Deeply sampled blood TCRbeta repertoires from subjects exposed to, actively infected with, or recovered from COVID-19 were included in the dataset. The repertoires were made available in a free public database intended to serve as a resource for research on the immune response to SARS-CoV-2. The samples were drawn from two sources: the first 160 participants of the ongoing ImmuneRACE study, and some 1,300 subjects contributed by 6 global collaborators. Sample metadata almost always included a de-identified subject ID, COVID-19 status, age in years and sex. Where available, HLA class I and class II types were taken from metadata supplied by the sample provider and were not determined by assay-based typing. General conclusions and limits of the study: How much clinical and demographic metadata was included differed by source and by participant, and the metadata was provided uncurated.

TCRbeta CDR3 regions were amplified from genomic DNA by means of the immunoSEQ Assay, a bias-controlled multiplex PCR. The study's own analysis went as follows. Within the assay, amplification of reference gene primers was used to estimate how many nucleated cells each sample contained. Sequence reads were collapsed and filtered to measure the absolute abundance of every unique TCRbeta CDR3 rearrangement. Productive Simpson clonality was computed per sample as the square root of Simpson's diversity index over productive rearrangements. TCRdb took over this immuneACCESS table, retaining in-frame rearrangements with V and J assigned. Such tables are incomplete; in checked studies, under half of the missing clones stem from an unresolved V gene, and the remainder is unexplained. The DNA gave D and trimming, while V, J and clone size come from that table. The sample yields about 27,000 clones; about 91% were counted once. The ten largest clones represent around 17% of the sample.

The CDR3 spans 13 residues, from the cysteine through the phenylalanine. Here the CDR3 DNA is all that survives: 39 bases in frame from base 1. Taken from the germline V gene, the CDR1 and CDR2 loops are SGHDT and YYEEEE. Trimming accounts for 7 bases at V and 2 bases at J, while the number of junction bases matched to no gene is 3. Each collaborating institution followed its own protocols to collect whole blood in K2EDTA tubes. For TCRbeta analysis, collaborators shipped samples as frozen whole blood, isolated PBMCs, or DNA extracted from either of those sample types. A note on this clone: What antigen it recognizes has not been identified. Per-nucleotide qualities are absent, and no much larger clonotype sits a single base away.

This TCR came from a human donor with active COVID-19. The donor label of this sample is uncertain. The rearrangement combines TRBV5-6 with TRBJ1-2; 9 nucleotides in the junction match TRBD1. Sequencing was performed on peripheral blood. CDR3 region: CASYRGQNYGYTF. The DNA sequence is given as TGTGCCAGCTACAGGGGGCAAAACTATGGCTACACCTTC.